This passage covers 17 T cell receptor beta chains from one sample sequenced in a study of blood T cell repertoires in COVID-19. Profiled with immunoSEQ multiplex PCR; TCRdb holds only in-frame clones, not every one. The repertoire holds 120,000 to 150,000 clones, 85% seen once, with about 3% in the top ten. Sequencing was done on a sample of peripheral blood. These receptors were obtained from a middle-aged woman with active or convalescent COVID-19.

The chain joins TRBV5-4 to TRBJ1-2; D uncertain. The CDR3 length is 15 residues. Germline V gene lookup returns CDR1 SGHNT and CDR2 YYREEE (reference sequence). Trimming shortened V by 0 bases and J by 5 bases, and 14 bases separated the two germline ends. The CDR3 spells CASSLGGLEDYGYTF. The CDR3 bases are TGTGCCAGCAGCTTGGGAGGCCTGGAGGATTATGGCTACACCTTC.

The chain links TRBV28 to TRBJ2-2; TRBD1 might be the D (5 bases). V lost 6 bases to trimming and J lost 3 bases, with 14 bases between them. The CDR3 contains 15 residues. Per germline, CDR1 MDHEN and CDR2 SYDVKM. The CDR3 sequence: CASRFWGADTGELFF. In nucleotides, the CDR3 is TGTGCCAGCAGGTTCTGGGGCGCGGACACCGGGGAGCTGTTTTTT.

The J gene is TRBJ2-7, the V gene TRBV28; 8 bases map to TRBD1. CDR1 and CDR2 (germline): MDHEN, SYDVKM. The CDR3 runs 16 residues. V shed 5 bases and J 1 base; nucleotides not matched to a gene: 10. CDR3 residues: CASSPSPGTGSYEQYF. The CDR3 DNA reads TGTGCCAGCAGTCCGAGCCCCGGGACAGGTTCCTACGAGCAGTACTTC.

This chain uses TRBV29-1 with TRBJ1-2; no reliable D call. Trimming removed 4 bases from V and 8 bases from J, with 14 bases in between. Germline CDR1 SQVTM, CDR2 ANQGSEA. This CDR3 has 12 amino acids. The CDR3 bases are TGCAGCGTTGCTGATAGGTCTAGGGGCTACACCTTC. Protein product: CSVADRSRGYTF.

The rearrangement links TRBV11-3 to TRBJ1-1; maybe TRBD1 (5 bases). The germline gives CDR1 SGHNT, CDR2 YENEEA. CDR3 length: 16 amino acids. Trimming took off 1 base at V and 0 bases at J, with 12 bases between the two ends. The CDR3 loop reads CASSLGGSRMNTEAFF. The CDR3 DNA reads TGTGCCAGCAGCTTAGGGGGCAGCCGCATGAACACTGAAGCTTTCTTT.

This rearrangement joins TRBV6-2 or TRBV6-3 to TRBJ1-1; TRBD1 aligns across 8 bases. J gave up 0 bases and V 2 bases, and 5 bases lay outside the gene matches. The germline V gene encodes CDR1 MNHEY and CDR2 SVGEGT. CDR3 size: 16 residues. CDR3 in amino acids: CASSYKAGGLNTEAFF. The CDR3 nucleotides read TGTGCCAGCAGTTACAAGGCAGGGGGCCTGAACACTGAAGCTTTCTTT.

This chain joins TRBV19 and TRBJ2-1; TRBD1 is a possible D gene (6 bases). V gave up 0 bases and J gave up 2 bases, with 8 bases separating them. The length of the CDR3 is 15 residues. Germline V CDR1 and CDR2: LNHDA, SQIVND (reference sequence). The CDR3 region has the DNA TGTGCCAGTAGTATAGACAGGGGAACCTACAATGAGCAGTTCTTC. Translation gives CASSIDRGTYNEQFF.

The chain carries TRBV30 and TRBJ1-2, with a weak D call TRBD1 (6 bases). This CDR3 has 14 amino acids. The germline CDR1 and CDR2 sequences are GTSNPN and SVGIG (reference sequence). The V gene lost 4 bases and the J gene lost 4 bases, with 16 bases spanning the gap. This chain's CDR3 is CAWTPRGAAYGYTF. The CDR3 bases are TGTGCCTGGACCCCACGGGGGGCCGCCTATGGCTACACCTTC.

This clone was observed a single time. CDR3 residues: CASSPRTNAGTQYF. The CDR3 bases are TGTGCCAGCAGCCCCCGGACTAATGCGGGGACCCAGTACTTC. V and J are TRBV3-1 (or the pseudogene TRBV3-2) and TRBJ2-5; weak D call: TRBD2 (6 bases). CDR3 length equals 14 residues. Germline lookup yields CDR1 LGHDT and CDR2 YNNKEL (reference sequence). V lost 4 bases to trimming and J lost 7 bases, with 16 bases between them.

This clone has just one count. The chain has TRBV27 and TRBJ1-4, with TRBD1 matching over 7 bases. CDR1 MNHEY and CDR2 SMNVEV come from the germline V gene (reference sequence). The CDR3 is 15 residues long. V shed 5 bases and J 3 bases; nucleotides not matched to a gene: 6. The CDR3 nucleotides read TGTGCCAGCAGTATAGGACAGGCCCCTAATGAAAAACTGTTTTTT. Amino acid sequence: CASSIGQAPNEKLFF.

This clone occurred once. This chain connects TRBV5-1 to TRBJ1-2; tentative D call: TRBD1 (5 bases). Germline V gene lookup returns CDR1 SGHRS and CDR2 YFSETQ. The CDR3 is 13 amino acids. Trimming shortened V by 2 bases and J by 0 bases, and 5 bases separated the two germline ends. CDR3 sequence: CASSLGANYGYTF. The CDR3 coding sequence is TGCGCCAGCAGCTTAGGGGCTAACTATGGCTACACCTTC.

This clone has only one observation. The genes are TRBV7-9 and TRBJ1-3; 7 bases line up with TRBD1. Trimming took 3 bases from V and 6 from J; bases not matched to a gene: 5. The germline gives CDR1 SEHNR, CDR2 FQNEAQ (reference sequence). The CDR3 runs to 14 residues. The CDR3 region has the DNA TGTGCCAGCAGCTTTGCAGGGGGTGCAAACACCATATATTTT. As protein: CASSFAGGANTIYF.

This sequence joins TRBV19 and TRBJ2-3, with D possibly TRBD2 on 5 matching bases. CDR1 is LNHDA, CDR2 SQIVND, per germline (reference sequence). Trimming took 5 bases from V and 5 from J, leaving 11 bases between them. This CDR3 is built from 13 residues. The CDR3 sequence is CASSDTAGDTQYF. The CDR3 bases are TGTGCCAGTAGTGACACGGCGGGAGATACGCAGTATTTT.

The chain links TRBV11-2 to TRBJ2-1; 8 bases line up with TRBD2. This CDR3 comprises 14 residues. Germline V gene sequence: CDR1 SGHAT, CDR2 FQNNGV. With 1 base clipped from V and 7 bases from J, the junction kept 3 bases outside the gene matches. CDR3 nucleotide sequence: TGTGCCAGCAGCTTAGCGGGAGGGAGAAATGAGCAGTTCTTC. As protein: CASSLAGGRNEQFF.

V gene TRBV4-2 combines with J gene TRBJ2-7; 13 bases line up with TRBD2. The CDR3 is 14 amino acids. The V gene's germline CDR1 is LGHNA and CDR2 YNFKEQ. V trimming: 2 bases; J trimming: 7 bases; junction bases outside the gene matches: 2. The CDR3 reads CASSQSGLAGEQYF. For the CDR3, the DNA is TGTGCCAGCAGCCAATCGGGACTAGCGGGGGAGCAGTACTTC.

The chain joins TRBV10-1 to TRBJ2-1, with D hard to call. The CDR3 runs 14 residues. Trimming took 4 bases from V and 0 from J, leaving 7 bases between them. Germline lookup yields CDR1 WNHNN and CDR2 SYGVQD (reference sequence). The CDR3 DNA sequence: TGCGCCAGCAGTGGTCCGTACTCCTACAATGAGCAGTTCTTC. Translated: CASSGPYSYNEQFF.

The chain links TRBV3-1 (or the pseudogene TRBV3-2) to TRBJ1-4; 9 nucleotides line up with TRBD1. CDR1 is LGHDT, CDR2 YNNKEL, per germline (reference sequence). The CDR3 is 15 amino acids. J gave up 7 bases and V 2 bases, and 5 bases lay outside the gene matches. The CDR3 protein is CASSQRQGGSEKLFF. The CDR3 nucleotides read TGTGCCAGCAGCCAACGACAGGGGGGGAGTGAAAAACTGTTTTTT.